This T cell receptor beta chain was sequenced during a study of cytomegalovirus exposure and HLA in healthy donors. Primers for the PCR totalled 60 Vbeta and 13 Jbeta. Repertoires were generated with immunoSEQ multiplex PCR, while TCRdb's copy carries only in-frame clones and drops some. The sample includes more than 110,000 clones, around three quarters seen only once; the top ten take around 2%. The CDR3 is 18 amino acids. Germline-derived CDR1 and CDR2 are MDHEN and SYDVKM. With 8 bases clipped from V and 0 bases from J, the junction kept 14 bases outside the gene matches. The receptor was derived from a young man in good health and CMV-seronegative. Material for sequencing was PBMCs. This chain connects TRBV28 to TRBJ1-5; 9 nucleotides agree with TRBD1. CDR3 amino acids: CASGRTGDLPYSNQPQHF. As DNA, the CDR3 is TGTGCCAGCGGAAGGACAGGGGACCTCCCATATAGCAATCAGCCCCAGCATTTT.